A single sample gave rise to the 14 T cell receptor beta chains below, sequenced in a study of blood T cell repertoires in COVID-19. The protocol was immunoSEQ multiplex PCR, while the TCRdb copy is restricted to in-frame clones and leaves out a portion. This sample has about 68,000 clones; around 83% occur once, and the top ten carry over 40%. Sequenced: peripheral blood. All receptors come from a man aged 80 or over with acute or convalescent COVID-19.

This chain links TRBV28 with TRBJ1-5; TRBD1 might be the D (6 bases). The CDR3 is 17 amino acids. Germline V gene data show CDR1 as MDHEN and CDR2 as SYDVKM. With 6 bases removed from V and 4 bases from J, the gap between germline ends came to 22 bases. In DNA, the CDR3 is TGTGCCAGCAGAACCGGGGGGGCCGCTCCGAGAAATCAGCCCCAGCATTTT. The encoded protein is CASRTGGAAPRNQPQHF.

This chain joins TRBV5-8 and TRBJ1-1; D not certain. Per the germline V gene, CDR1 is SGHTS and CDR2 is YDEGEE. Trimming cost V 0 bases and J 1 base, with 13 bases left between them. The CDR3 sequence is 16 residues long. CDR3: CASSLDHHPGNTEAFF. CDR3 coding DNA: TGTGCCAGCAGCTTGGATCACCACCCGGGGAACACTGAAGCTTTCTTT.

This clone was counted only a few times. The CDR3 here is CASSLSAGLNQPQHF. CDR3 sequence (DNA): TGTGCCAGCAGCCTCTCCGCGGGTCTCAATCAGCCCCAGCATTTT. V gene TRBV27 combines with J gene TRBJ1-5; D remains unclear. V was pared by 6 bases and J by 3 bases, with 15 bases between. Germline values: CDR1 MNHEY, CDR2 SMNVEV (reference sequence). CDR3 length equals 15 residues.

J is TRBJ1-5 and V is TRBV24-1, with 10 bases matching TRBD1. CDR3 size: 14 residues. From germline, CDR1 is KGHDR and CDR2 SFDVKD. After removal of 10 bases from V and 4 bases from J, the junction contained 6 bases not matched to a gene. CDR3 sequence: CATGRQGANQPQHF. The CDR3 nucleotides are TGTGCCACGGGGCGACAGGGGGCGAATCAGCCCCAGCATTTT.

V gene TRBV29-1 combines with J gene TRBJ2-5; the match to TRBD1 covers 9 bases. The CDR3 has 13 amino acids. Trimming cost V 6 bases and J 2 bases; bases outside gene matches: 4. Germline V lookup: CDR1 SQVTM, CDR2 ANQGSEA. CDR3 sequence (DNA): TGCAGCGTGGAACAGGGGGCACAAGAGACCCAGTACTTC. Residues: CSVEQGAQETQYF.

The count of this clone is one. The CDR3 DNA sequence: TGTGCCAGCAGTGCAGGGACAGGCGCCCGGACCCAGCATTTT. This codes for CASSAGTGARTQHF. The chain couples TRBV2 to TRBJ1-5; 8 bases are shared with TRBD1. The ends lost 4 bases at V and 11 bases at J; junction bases unmatched: 10. Germline assignment: CDR1 SNHLY and CDR2 FYNNEI. CDR3 size: 14 residues.

The chain has TRBV24-1 and TRBJ1-1; 10 bases are a match to TRBD1. Germline-derived CDR1 and CDR2 are KGHDR and SFDVKD. With 4 bases clipped from V and 4 bases from J, the junction kept 5 bases outside the gene matches. The CDR3 sequence is 15 residues long. The CDR3 DNA reads TGTGCCACCAGTGACGGACAGGGGGGTGGCACTGAAGCTTTCTTT. Translation gives CATSDGQGGGTEAFF.

In nucleotides, the CDR3 is TGTGCCACCTCGGCGGGGTCGTTCTCACCCCTCCACTTT. Protein product: CATSAGSFSPLHF. The chain couples TRBV15 to TRBJ1-6; D gene uncertain. The CDR3 spans 13 residues. The germline gives CDR1 LNHNV, CDR2 YYDKDF (reference sequence). The ends were cut back, 8 bases at V and 10 bases at J, with 15 bases in the middle.

The J gene is TRBJ2-5, the V gene TRBV2, with 8 positions matching TRBD2. The CDR3 totals 14 residues. With 3 bases clipped from V and 3 bases from J, the junction kept 3 bases outside the gene matches. CDR1 is SNHLY, CDR2 FYNNEI, per germline. CDR3 protein: CASSELLAEETQYF. Written as DNA, the CDR3 is TGTGCCAGCAGTGAGTTACTAGCGGAAGAGACCCAGTACTTC.

This clone was picked up one time. The genes are TRBV27 and TRBJ1-5, with D perhaps matching TRBD1 (5 bases). The germline V gene has CDR1 MNHEY and CDR2 SMNVEV (reference sequence). The CDR3 contains 16 residues. The V gene lost 6 bases and the J gene lost 2 bases, with 17 bases spanning the gap. The CDR3: CASSPGGYEGNQPQHF. The CDR3 nucleotides are TGTGCCAGCAGCCCGGGGGGGTATGAGGGCAATCAGCCCCAGCATTTT.

This sequence joins TRBV28 and TRBJ1-5; D might be TRBD1 (6 bases). CDR3 length: 16 residues. The germline V and J ends were trimmed by 3 bases and 11 bases, with 23 bases remaining between them. CDR1 is MDHEN and CDR2 is SYDVKM in the germline V gene. The CDR3 sequence: CASSLTGPVNNGAQHF. The CDR3 region has the DNA TGTGCCAGCAGTTTGACAGGCCCCGTAAATAATGGAGCCCAGCATTTT. The full variable domain, completed using reference TRBV28 and TRBJ1-5, is DVKVTQSSRYLVKRTGEKVFLECVQDMDHENMFWYRQDPGLGLRLIYFSYDVKMKEKGDIPEGYSVSREKKERFSLILESASTNQTSMYLCASSLTGPVNNGAQHFGDGTRLSIL.

The chain employs TRBV5-4 and TRBJ2-6; D call uncertain. This CDR3 contains 15 residues. V was pared by 4 bases and J by 0 bases, with 8 bases between. Germline lookup yields CDR1 SGHNT and CDR2 YYREEE (reference sequence). The CDR3 spells CASSPDNSGANVLTF. The CDR3 DNA follows: TGTGCCAGCAGCCCCGACAACTCTGGGGCCAACGTCCTGACTTTC.

This chain connects TRBV3-1 (or the pseudogene TRBV3-2) to TRBJ1-4; 9 nucleotides line up with TRBD1. Germline CDR1 is LGHDT and CDR2 is YNNKEL (reference sequence). Germline trimming cut 6 bases from V and 15 bases from J; bases unmatched to any gene: 5. This CDR3 has 11 amino acids. CDR3 in amino acids: CASRGRDRVFF. CDR3 nucleotides: TGTGCCAGCAGGGGCCGGGACAGGGTGTTTTTT.

The chain couples TRBV4-1 to TRBJ2-1; the match to TRBD2 covers 7 bases. This CDR3 region has 16 residues. Germline lookup yields CDR1 MGHRA and CDR2 YSYEKL. The V and J ends lost 4 bases and 4 bases, in that order; junction bases with no gene match: 10. CDR3 amino acids: CASSPTGTNLYNEQFF. For the CDR3, the DNA is TGCGCCAGCAGCCCCACCGGGACTAACCTATACAATGAGCAGTTCTTC.